This T cell receptor (beta chain) emerged from a study of T cell responses to AZD1222 COVID-19 vaccine. The study's findings and limits: Nearly half of spike-specific TCRs reportedly target variant regions that are unmutated in the B.1.351 and B.1.1.7 variants. Most donors were white British and more were female, and clonal diversity was possibly underestimated. Scientists sampled the repertoires only once the peak T cell response had passed. Spike-specific TCR breadth and depth were elevated following two AZD1222 doses.

V shed 4 bases and J 6 bases; nucleotides not matched to a gene: 8. Germline V CDR1 and CDR2: MNHEY, SMNVEV (reference sequence). This CDR3 contains 14 residues. Some clones are missing from TCRdb's copy, which holds only in-frame ones; the method was immunoSEQ multiplex PCR. The repertoire holds more than 150,000 clones, with roughly 94% as singletons. On this clone: Its antigen is as yet unknown.

The chain is built from TRBV27 and TRBJ1-1, with TRBD1 matching 7 bases. Sequenced here: peripheral blood, sampled on day 0 of AZD1222 vaccination. This sequence was found in an adult in good health. The CDR3 coding sequence is TGTGCCAGCAGTTCGACAGGGCCGTCCCCTGAAGCTTTCTTT. Translated: CASSSTGPSPEAFF.